This T cell receptor (beta chain) came from a study of CD8 T cells in Susac syndrome. CDR1 and CDR2 from the germline V gene are MNHEY and SVGEGT. The CDR3 is 12 amino acids. The germline V and J ends were trimmed by 4 bases and 7 bases, with 8 bases remaining between them. RNA amounts of about 0.5 to 1 ug underwent reverse transcription with random hexamers. A multiplex approach, immunoSEQ multiplex PCR, amplified TCR beta CDR3 across 54 Vbeta and 13 Jbeta. Each CDR3 protein is one row after TCRdb ran MiXCR on the immunoSEQ multiplex PCR reads. The sample consists of approximately 150,000 distinct CDR3 sequences, approximately 93% of them appearing once. CD8+ and CD4+ T cells from blood underwent TCR beta sequencing, which was carried out in a high-throughput format. The CD8+ and CD4+ T cells were negatively isolated, with the TEMRA cells enriched by FACS.

This sequence was found in a human donor with multiple sclerosis. What was sequenced was CD4+ T cells from PBMCs. J is TRBJ2-1 and V is TRBV6-2 or TRBV6-3; D gene unclear. The chain's CDR3 is CASSSRVNEQFF. As DNA, the CDR3 is TGTGCCAGCAGTTCCCGAGTGAATGAGCAGTTCTTC.